The 5 T cell receptor beta chains given below trace back to one sample, sequenced in a study of T-cell reconstitution after alpha-beta-depleted transplantation in children. Library preparation (for TCRbeta) was performed with unique molecular identifiers. TCRdb ran MiXCR on the PCR reads and lists one entry per CDR3 protein. The repertoire holds around 800,000 distinct CDR3 sequences, with about 16% as singletons. The source material was PBMCs, mostly from graft donor cells, sampled 360 days after TCRalphabeta/CD19-depleted stem cell transplant. These receptors were obtained from a male patient aged 10 to 17 who had a stem cell transplant for acute lymphoblastic leukemia, so the T cells may come from the graft donor.

V gene TRBV5-6 combines with J gene TRBJ2-3; D gene uncertain. V was cut by 1 base and J by 4 bases, with 7 bases left in between. Germline V CDR1 and CDR2: SGHDT, YYEEEE. The CDR3 contains 13 residues. The CDR3 nucleotides read TGTGCCAGCAGCTTGACGGCCTCAGATACGCAGTATTTT. Amino acid sequence: CASSLTASDTQYF.

The CDR3 reads CASSLPRGTASYNEQFF. The CDR3 DNA follows: TGTGCCAGCAGCCTTCCACGAGGGACAGCCTCCTACAATGAGCAGTTCTTC. The rearrangement uses TRBV7-3 and TRBJ2-1, with TRBD1 matching 7 bases. V dropped 5 bases and J dropped 0; count of bases not matched to a gene: 10. The germline V gene has CDR1 SGHTA and CDR2 FQGTGA. This CDR3 is built from 17 residues. Together with reference TRBV7-3 and TRBJ2-1, the CDR3 gives the full variable domain: GAGVSQTPSNKVTEKGKYVELRCDPISGHTALYWYRQSLGQGPEFLIYFQGTGAADDSGLPNDRFFAVRPEGSVSTLKIQRTERGDSAVYLCASSLPRGTASYNEQFFGPGTRLTVL.

This sequence joins TRBV24-1 and TRBJ2-5; no clear D gene. The CDR3 spans 11 residues. Germline lookup yields CDR1 KGHDR and CDR2 SFDVKD. Trimming pared 2 bases from V and 6 bases from J, leaving 3 bases between. The CDR3 DNA follows: TGTGCCACCAGTGATTCGAAGACCCAGTACTTC. Residues: CATSDSKTQYF.

This clonotype has a count of ten or more. The chain has TRBV4-1 and TRBJ2-7; D is ambiguous. The CDR3 contains 14 residues. CDR1 and CDR2 (germline): MGHRA, YSYEKL. V gave up 1 base and J gave up 1 base, with 8 bases separating them. CDR3 DNA sequence: TGCGCCAGCAGCCAAGGGGTCGGATCCTACGAGCAGTACTTC. Protein sequence: CASSQGVGSYEQYF.

This clonotype has just a few counts. This sequence joins TRBV7-9 and TRBJ1-4, with D tentatively TRBD1 (5 bases). The CDR3 consists of 15 residues. V dropped 1 base and J dropped 4 bases, with 10 bases sitting between them. Germline V lookup: CDR1 SEHNR, CDR2 FQNEAQ (reference sequence). DNA for the CDR3: TGTGCCAGCAGCTTAGTGACAGCGAGTAATGAAAAACTGTTTTTT. Its protein product is CASSLVTASNEKLFF.